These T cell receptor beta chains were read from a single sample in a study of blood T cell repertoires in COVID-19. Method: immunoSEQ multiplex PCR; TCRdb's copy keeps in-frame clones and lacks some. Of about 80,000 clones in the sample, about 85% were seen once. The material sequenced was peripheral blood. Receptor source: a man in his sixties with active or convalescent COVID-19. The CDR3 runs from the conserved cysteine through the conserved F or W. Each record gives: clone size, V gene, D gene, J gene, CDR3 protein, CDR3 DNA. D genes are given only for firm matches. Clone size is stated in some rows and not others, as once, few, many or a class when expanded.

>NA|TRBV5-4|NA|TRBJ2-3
CASSSGVLSTDTQYF
TGTGCCAGCAGCTCGGGGGTTCTTAGCACAGATACGCAGTATTTT
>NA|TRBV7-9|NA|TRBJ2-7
CASSWGDSRSSYEQYF
TGTGCCAGCAGCTGGGGGGACAGTCGTAGCTCCTACGAGCAGTACTTC
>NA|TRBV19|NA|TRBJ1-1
CASSTAGGMNTEAFF
TGTGCCAGTAGTACGGCAGGAGGAATGAACACTGAAGCTTTCTTT
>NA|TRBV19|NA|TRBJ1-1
CASSIVPGNTEAFF
TGTGCCAGTAGTATAGTGCCAGGGAACACTGAAGCTTTCTTT
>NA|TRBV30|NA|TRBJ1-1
CAWGGVRRGNTEAFF
TGTGCCTGGGGGGGAGTTAGGAGGGGTAACACTGAAGCTTTCTTT
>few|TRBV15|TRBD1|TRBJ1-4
CATSRARGAGEKLFF
TGTGCCACCAGCAGAGCCAGGGGGGCTGGGGAAAAACTGTTTTTT
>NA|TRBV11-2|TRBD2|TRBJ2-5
CASSDGTSGGETQYF
TGTGCCAGCAGCGACGGGACTAGCGGGGGAGAGACCCAGTACTTC
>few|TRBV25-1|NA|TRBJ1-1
CASRRGGTEAFF
TGTGCCAGCAGGAGAGGCGGGACTGAAGCTTTCTTT
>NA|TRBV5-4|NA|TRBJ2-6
CASSLGGGTSGANVLTF
TGTGCCAGCAGCTTGGGCGGGGGCACCTCTGGGGCCAACGTCCTGACTTTC
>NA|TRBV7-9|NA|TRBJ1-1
CASSRFEAFF
TGTGCCAGCAGCCGTTTTGAAGCTTTCTTT
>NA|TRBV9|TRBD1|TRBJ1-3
CASGTGGAGNTIYF
TGTGCCAGCGGGACAGGGGGGGCTGGAAACACCATATATTTT
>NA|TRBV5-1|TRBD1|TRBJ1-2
CASSLAGQGDGYTF
TGCGCCAGCAGCTTGGCCGGGCAGGGGGACGGCTACACCTTC